This T cell receptor (beta chain) was profiled in a study of CD8+ T cells in alopecia areata. Study-level background: Twice a day, 5 to 10 mg of oral tofacitinib was administered to treated patients. Patients in the study were on tofacitinib for 6 to 18 months, then off it for 6 months.

As the sequencing template, cDNA was produced by extracting RNA and reverse transcribing it. This table comes from immunoSEQ multiplex PCR, and its TCRdb copy is limited to in-frame clones, with some not included. In the table there are 45,000 to 60,000 clones, 90% to 97% of which are singletons. The CDR3 is 15 residues long. Trimming took off 1 base at V and 2 bases at J, with 10 bases between the two ends. Looked up from germline, CDR1 is SGHKS and CDR2 is YYEKEE (reference sequence). PBMCs, the starting material, were the source of sorted CD4+ and CD8+ T cells. The chain carries TRBV5-5 and TRBJ1-5, with D unresolved. The origin of this receptor is a human donor with alopecia areata. The sample was CD8+ T cells sorted from blood, taken at week 0. The CDR3 reads CASSLLIGGNQPQHF. For the CDR3, the DNA is TGTGCCAGCAGCTTGCTGATCGGTGGCAATCAGCCCCAGCATTTT.